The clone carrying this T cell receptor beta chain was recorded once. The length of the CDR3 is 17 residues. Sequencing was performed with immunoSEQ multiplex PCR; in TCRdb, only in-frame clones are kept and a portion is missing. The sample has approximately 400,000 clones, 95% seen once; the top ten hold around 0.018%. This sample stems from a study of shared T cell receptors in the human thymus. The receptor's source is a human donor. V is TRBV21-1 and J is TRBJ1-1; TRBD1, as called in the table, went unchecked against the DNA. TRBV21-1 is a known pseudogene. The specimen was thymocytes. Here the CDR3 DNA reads TGTGCCAGCAGCAAAGGCCAAATCGGGACAGCGAACACTGAAGCTTTCTTT. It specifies CASSKGQIGTANTEAFF.